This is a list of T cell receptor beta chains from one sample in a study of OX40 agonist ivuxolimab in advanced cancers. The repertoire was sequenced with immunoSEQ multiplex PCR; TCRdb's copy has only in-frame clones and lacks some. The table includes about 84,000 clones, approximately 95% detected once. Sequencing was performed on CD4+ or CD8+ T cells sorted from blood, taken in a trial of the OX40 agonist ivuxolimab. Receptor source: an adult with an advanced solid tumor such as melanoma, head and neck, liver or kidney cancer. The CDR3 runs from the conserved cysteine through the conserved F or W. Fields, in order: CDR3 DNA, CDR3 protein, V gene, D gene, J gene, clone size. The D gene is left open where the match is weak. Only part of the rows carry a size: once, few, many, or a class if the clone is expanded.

TGTGCCAGCAGCTCGTCGGACAGGGGGCTAGGGAATGAAAAACTGTTTTTT CASSSSDRGLGNEKLFF TRBV7-9 TRBD1 TRBJ1-4 -
TGTGCCAGCAGTTTAAGCAACACCGGGGAGCTGTTTTTT CASSLSNTGELFF TRBV27 - TRBJ2-2 -
TGTGCCAGCAGTTACCTCATGAGGGAGAATGAGCAGTTCTTC CASSYLMRENEQFF TRBV6-6 - TRBJ2-1 -
TGTGCCATCAGTGTGGGAGCCGGGGAGCTGTTTTTT CAISVGAGELFF TRBV10-3 - TRBJ2-2 -
TGTGCCAGCAGCGTTTCGTGGGGCAACACCGGGGAGCTGTTTTTT CASSVSWGNTGELFF TRBV9 - TRBJ2-2 -
TGTGCCAGCAGCTTAGCGTCCTCGGTAGATACGCAGTATTTT CASSLASSVDTQYF TRBV11-1 - TRBJ2-3 -
TGCAGCGTTGAAGGGGTAGGACTAGCGGGAGAGATTTTCAATGAGCAGTTCTTC CSVEGVGLAGEIFNEQFF TRBV29-1 TRBD2 TRBJ2-1 few
TGTGCCAGCAGCTCGCGCCCCGGGACTAGCGGTACCGCAGCCTACGAGCAGTACTTC CASSSRPGTSGTAAYEQYF TRBV7-9 TRBD2 TRBJ2-7 -
TGTGCCAGCAGCTCAACCCTTTACGGGAGAACCTACGAGCAGTACTTC CASSSTLYGRTYEQYF TRBV7-6 - TRBJ2-7 -
TGTGCCAGCGGAAACTTTGAAACCGGGGAGCTGTTTTTT CASGNFETGELFF TRBV7-9 - TRBJ2-2 -
TGCGCCAGCAGCCAAGATCGAGCGTACGAGCAGTACTTC CASSQDRAYEQYF TRBV4-1 - TRBJ2-7 -
TGTGCCAGCAGCTTGGCCGCCGACAGGGGCCAAGAGACCCAGTACTTC CASSLAADRGQETQYF TRBV5-6 TRBD1 TRBJ2-5 -